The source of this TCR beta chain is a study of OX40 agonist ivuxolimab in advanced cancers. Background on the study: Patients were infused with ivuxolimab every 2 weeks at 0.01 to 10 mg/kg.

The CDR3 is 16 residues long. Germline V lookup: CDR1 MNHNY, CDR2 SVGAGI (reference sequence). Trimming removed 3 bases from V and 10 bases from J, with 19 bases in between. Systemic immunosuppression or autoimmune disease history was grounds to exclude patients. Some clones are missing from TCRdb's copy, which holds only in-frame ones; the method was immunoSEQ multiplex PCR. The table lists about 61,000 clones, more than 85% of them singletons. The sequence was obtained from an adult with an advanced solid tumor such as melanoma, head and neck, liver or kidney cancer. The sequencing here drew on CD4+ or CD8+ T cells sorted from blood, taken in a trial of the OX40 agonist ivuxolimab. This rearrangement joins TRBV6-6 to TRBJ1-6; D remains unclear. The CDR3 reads CASSYGSSGVGSPLHF. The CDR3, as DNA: TGTGCCAGCAGTTATGGTTCGTCCGGGGTAGGATCACCCCTCCACTTT.